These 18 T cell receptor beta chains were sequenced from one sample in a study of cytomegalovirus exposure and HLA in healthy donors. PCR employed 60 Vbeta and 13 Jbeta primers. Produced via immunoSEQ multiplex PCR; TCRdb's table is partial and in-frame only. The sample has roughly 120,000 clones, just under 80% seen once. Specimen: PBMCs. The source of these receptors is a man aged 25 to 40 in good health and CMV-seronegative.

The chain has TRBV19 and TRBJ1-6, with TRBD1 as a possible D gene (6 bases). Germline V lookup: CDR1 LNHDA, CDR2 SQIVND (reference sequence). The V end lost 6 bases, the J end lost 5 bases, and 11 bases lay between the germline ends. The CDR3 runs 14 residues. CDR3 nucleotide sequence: TGTGCCAGTAGGCACAGGGTCGATAATTCACCCCTCCACTTT. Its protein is CASRHRVDNSPLHF. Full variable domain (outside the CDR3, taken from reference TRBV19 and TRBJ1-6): DGGITQSPKYLFRKEGQNVTLSCEQNLNHDAMYWYRQDPGQGLRLIYYSQIVNDFQKGDIAEGYSVSREKKESFPLTVTSAQKNPTAFYLCASRHRVDNSPLHFGNGTRLTVT.

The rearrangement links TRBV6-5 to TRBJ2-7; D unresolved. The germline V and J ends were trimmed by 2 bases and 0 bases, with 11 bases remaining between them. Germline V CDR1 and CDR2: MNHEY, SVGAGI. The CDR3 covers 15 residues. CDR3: CASSYGGASSYEQYF. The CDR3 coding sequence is TGTGCCAGCAGTTACGGTGGCGCTAGCTCCTACGAGCAGTACTTC.

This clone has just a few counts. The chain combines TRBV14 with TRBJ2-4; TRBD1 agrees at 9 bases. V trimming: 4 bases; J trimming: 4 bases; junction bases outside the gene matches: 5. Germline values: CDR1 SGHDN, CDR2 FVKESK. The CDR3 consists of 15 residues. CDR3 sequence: CASSLIQGAKNIQYF. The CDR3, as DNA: TGTGCCAGCAGCCTAATACAGGGGGCGAAAAACATTCAGTACTTC.

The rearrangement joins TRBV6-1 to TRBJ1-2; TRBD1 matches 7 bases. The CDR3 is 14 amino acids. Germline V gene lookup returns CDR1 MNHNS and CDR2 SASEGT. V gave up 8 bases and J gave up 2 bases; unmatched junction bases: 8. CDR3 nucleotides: TGTGCCAGCTCCTCGGGACAGAAAAACTATGGCTACACCTTC. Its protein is CASSSGQKNYGYTF.

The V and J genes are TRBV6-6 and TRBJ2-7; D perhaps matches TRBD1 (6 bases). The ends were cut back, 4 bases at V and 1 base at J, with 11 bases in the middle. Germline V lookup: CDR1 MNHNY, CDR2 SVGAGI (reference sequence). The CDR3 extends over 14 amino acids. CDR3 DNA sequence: TGTGCCAGCAGTTCCACCGGACAGTCCTACGAGCAGTACTTC. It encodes CASSSTGQSYEQYF.

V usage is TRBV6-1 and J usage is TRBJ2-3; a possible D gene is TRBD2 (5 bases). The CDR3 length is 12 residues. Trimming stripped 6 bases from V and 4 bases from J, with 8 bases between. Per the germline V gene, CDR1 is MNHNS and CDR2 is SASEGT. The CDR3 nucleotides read TGTGCCAGCAGCCCGCGGGCAGATACGCAGTATTTT. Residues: CASSPRADTQYF.

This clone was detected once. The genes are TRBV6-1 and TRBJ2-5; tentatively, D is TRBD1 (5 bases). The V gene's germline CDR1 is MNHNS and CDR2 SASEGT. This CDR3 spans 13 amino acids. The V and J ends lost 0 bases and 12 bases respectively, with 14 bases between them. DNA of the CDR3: TGTGCCAGCAGTGAAGCGACAGCAGGTACTAAGTACTTC. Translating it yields CASSEATAGTKYF.

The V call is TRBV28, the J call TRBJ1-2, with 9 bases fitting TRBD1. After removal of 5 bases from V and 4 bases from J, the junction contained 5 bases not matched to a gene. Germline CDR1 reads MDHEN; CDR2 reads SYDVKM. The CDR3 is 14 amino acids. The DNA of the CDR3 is TGTGCCAGCAGTGCCGGGACAGGGATCTATGGCTACACCTTC. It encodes CASSAGTGIYGYTF.

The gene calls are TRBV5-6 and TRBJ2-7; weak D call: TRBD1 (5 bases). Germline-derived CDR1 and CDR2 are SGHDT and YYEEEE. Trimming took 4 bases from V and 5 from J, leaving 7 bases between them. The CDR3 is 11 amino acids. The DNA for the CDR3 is TGTGCCAGCAGCGCGGACAACGAGCAGTACTTC. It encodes CASSADNEQYF. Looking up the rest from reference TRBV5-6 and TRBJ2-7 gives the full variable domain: DAGVTQSPTHLIKTRGQQVTLRCSPKSGHDTVSWYQQALGQGPQFIFQYYEEEERQRGNFPDRFSGHQFPNYSSELNVNALLLGDSALYLCASSADNEQYFGPGTRLTVT.

Here the CDR3 DNA reads TGTGCCAGCTCACAGGGGGGGTCGTCCGAGCAGTACTTC. Protein: CASSQGGSSEQYF. The chain employs TRBV18 and TRBJ2-7; D might be TRBD2 (7 bases). CDR1 KGHSH and CDR2 LQKENI come from the germline V gene. The germline V and J ends were trimmed by 4 bases and 6 bases, with 13 bases remaining between them. The CDR3 contains 13 residues. Using reference TRBV18 and TRBJ2-7 for the parts outside the CDR3, the full variable domain is NAGVMQNPRHLVRRRGQEARLRCSPMKGHSHVYWYRQLPEEGLKFMVYLQKENIIDESGMPKERFSAEFPKEGPSILRIQQVVRGDSAAYFCASSQGGSSEQYFGPGTRLTVT.

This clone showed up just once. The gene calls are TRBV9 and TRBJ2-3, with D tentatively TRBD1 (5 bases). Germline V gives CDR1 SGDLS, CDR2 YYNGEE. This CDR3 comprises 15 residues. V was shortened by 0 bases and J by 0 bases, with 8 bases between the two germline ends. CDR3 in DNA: TGTGCCAGCAGCGTAGGACAGAGAAGCACAGATACGCAGTATTTT. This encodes CASSVGQRSTDTQYF.

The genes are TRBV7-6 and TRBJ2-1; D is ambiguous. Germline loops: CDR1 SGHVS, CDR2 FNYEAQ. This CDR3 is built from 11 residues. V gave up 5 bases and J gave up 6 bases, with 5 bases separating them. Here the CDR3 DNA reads TGTGCCAGCAGCCCAGGCAATGAGCAGTTCTTC. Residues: CASSPGNEQFF.

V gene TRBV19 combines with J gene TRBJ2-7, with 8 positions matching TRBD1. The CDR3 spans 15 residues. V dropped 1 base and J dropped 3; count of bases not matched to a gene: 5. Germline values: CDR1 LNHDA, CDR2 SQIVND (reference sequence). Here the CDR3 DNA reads TGTGCCAGTAGTATAGGGGACAGGACAATCTACGAGCAGTACTTC. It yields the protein CASSIGDRTIYEQYF.

The CDR3 DNA follows: TGTGCCAGCAGCGTAGGGGGAGGTCGGCTAGCTGACTCCTACAATGAGCAGTTCTTC. This gives the protein CASSVGGGRLADSYNEQFF. The chain employs TRBV9 and TRBJ2-1, with D tentatively TRBD2 (6 bases). Germline loops: CDR1 SGDLS, CDR2 YYNGEE. The length of the CDR3 is 19 residues. With 0 bases removed from V and 0 bases from J, the gap between germline ends came to 19 bases.

The CDR3 sequence: CASSQPSSTENYGYTF. The CDR3 nucleotides read TGTGCCAGCAGCCAACCCTCCTCGACAGAAAACTATGGCTACACCTTC. The chain carries TRBV9 and TRBJ1-2; D might be TRBD1 (5 bases). The CDR3 length is 16 residues. Germline V CDR1 and CDR2: SGDLS, YYNGEE. V was pared by 4 bases and J by 2 bases, with 18 bases between.

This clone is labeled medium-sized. CDR3 region: CASSRIAGGQETQYF. CDR3 DNA: TGTGCCAGCAGTCGCATAGCGGGGGGGCAAGAGACCCAGTACTTC. The chain uses TRBV6-4 and TRBJ2-5; 11 nucleotides agree with TRBD2. The ends lost 5 bases at V and 2 bases at J; junction bases unmatched: 4. Germline V gene data show CDR1 as MRHNA and CDR2 as SNTAGT. The CDR3 covers 15 residues.

Written as DNA, the CDR3 is TGCAGCGTTGAAGCCCCCCCCACTTATGGCTACACCTTC. Protein product: CSVEAPPTYGYTF. The rearrangement uses TRBV29-1 and TRBJ1-2; D remains unclear. The CDR3 covers 13 residues. The ends were cut back, 1 base at V and 5 bases at J, with 11 bases in the middle. The germline gives CDR1 SQVTM, CDR2 ANQGSEA.

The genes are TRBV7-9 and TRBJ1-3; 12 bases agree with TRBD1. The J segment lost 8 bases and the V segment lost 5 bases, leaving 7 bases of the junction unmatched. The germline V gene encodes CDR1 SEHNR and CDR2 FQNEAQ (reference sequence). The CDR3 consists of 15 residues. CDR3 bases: TGTGCCAGCAGCAAGCCGGGACAGGGGGCGCACACCATATATTTT. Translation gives CASSKPGQGAHTIYF.